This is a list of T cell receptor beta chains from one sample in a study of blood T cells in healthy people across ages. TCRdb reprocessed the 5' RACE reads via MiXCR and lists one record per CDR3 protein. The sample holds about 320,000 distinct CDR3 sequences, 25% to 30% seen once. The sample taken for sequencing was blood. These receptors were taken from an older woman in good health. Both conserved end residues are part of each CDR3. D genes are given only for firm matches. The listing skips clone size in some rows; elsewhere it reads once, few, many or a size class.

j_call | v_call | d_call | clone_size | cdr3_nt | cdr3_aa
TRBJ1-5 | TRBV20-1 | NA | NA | TGCAGTGCTAGAGATTTGGGAGGGAATCAGCCCCAGCATTTT | CSARDLGGNQPQHF
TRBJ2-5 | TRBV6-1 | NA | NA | TGTGCCAGCACCCGGGGGAACGAAGAGACCCAGTACTTC | CASTRGNEETQYF
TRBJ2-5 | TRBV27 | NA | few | TGTGCCAGCGGACATACGGGGGACGAGACCCAGTACTTC | CASGHTGDETQYF
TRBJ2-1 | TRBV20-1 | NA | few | TGCAGTGCTAGAGTTTCTGGAAACGAGCAGTTCTTC | CSARVSGNEQFF
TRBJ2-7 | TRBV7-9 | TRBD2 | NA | TGTGCCAGCAGCTTAGACTTTAGCGGGGAGTTCTACGAGCAGTACTTC | CASSLDFSGEFYEQYF
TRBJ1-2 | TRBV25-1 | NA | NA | TGTGCCAGCAGTGGCTCACAGTCTAACTATGGCTACACCTTC | CASSGSQSNYGYTF
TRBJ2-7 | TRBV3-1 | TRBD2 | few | TGTGCCAGCAGCCTAACTAGCGGGATTAACTACGAGCAGTACTTC | CASSLTSGINYEQYF
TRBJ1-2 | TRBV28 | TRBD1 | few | TGTGCCAGCAGTCCTCCCCGGGACAGCTATGGCTACACCTTC | CASSPPRDSYGYTF
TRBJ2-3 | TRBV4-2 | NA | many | TGTGCCAGCAGCCAAGTCTCAGATACGCAGTATTTT | CASSQVSDTQYF
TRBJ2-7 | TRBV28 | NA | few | TGTGCCGGCAGCCCACTAGCCCCAGCCGGATACGAGCAGTACTTC | CAGSPLAPAGYEQYF
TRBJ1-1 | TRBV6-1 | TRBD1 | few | TGTGCCAGCAGTCGACAGGGGGCAAACACTGAAGCTTTCTTT | CASSRQGANTEAFF
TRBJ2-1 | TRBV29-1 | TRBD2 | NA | TGCAGCGTTGGGGGGTCTAGCGGGTATTATGAGCAGTTCTTC | CSVGGSSGYYEQFF
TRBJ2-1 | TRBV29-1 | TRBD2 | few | TGCAGCGTTGAACCCTCTAGCGGGACCAATGAGCAGTTCTTC | CSVEPSSGTNEQFF
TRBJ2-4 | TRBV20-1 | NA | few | TGCAGTGCTGGTCCTAGCGCCTACAAAAACATTCAGTACTTC | CSAGPSAYKNIQYF
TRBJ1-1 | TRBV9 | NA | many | TGTGCCAGCAGCCTTAACGGGGGTAACACTGAAGCTTTCTTT | CASSLNGGNTEAFF
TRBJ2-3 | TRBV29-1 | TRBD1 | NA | TGCAGCGTTGGACAGGGGCTCACAGATACGCAGTATTTT | CSVGQGLTDTQYF